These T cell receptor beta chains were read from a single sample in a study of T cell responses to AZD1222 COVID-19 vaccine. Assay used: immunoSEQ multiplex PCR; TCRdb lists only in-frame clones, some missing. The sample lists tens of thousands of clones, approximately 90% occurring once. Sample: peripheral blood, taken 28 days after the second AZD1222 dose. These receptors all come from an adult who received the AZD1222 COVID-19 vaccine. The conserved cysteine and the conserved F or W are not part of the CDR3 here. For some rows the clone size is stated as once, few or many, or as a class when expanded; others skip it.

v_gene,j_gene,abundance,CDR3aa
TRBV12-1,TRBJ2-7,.,ASSSRFGYEQY
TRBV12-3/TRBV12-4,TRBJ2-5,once,ASSLVGETQY
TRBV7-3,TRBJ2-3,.,ASSLKDSSGLIGTDTQY
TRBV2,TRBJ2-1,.,ASSEGPSYNEQF
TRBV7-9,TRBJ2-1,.,ASSSLGSDEQF
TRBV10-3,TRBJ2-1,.,AIMSAGGTYNEQF
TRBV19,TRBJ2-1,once,ASSLRGDWVYNEQF
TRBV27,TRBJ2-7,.,ASSLTTSGSYEQY
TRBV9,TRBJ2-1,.,ASSVNLAGGHEQF
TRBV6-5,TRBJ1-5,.,ASRQGAGNQPQH
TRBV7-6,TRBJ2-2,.,ASSLKTSFSGELF
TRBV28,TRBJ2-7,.,ASSSPTSGRNYEQY